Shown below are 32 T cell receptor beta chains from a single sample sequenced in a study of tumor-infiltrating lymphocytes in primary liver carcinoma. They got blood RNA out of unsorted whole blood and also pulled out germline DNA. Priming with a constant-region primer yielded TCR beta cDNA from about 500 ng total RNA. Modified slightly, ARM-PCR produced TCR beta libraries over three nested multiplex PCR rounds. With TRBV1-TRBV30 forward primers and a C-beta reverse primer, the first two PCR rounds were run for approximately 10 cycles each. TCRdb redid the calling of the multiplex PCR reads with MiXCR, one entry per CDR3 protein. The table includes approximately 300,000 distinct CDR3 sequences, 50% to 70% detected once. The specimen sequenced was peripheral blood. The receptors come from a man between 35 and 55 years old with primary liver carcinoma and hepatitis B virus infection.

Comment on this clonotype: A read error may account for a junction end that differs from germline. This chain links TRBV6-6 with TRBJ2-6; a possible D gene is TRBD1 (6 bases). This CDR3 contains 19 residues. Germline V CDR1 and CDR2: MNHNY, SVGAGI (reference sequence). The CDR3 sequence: CACKEKPGHLSSGAKVLTF. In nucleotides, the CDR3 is TGTGCCTGCAAGGAGAAACCGGGACACCTGAGCTCTGGGGCCAAGGTCCTGACATTC.

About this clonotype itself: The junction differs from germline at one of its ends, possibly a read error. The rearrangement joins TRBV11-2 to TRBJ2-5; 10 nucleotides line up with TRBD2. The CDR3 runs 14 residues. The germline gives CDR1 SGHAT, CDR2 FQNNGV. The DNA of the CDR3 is TGTGCCAGCAGATCCGGGACTAGCGAAGATACCCAGTACTTC. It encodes CASRSGTSEDTQYF. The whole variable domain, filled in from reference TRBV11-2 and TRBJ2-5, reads EAGVAQSPRYKIIEKRQSVAFWCNPISGHATLYWYQQILGQGPKLLIQFQNNGVVDDSQLPKDRFSAERLKGVDSTLKIQPAKLEDSAVYLCASRSGTSEDTQYFGPGTRLLVL.

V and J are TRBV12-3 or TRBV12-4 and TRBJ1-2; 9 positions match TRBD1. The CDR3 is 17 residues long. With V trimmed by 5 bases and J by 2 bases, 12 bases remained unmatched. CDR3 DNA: TGTGCCAGCAGTCCCAACGAATACAGGGGGCTGAACTATGGCTACACCTTC. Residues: CASSPNEYRGLNYGYTF.

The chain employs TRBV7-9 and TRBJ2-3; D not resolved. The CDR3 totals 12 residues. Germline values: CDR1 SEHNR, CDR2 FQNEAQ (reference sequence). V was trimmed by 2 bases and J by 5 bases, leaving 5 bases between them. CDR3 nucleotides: TGTGCCAGCAGCTTAATCATAGATACGCAGTATTTT. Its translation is CASSLIIDTQYF.

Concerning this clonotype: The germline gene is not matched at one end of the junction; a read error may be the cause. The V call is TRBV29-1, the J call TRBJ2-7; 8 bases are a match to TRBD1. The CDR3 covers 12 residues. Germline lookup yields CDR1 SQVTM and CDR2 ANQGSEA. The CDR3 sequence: CSARDRSYEQHF. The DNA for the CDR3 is TGCAGCGCTAGGGACAGGTCCTACGAGCAGCACTTC.

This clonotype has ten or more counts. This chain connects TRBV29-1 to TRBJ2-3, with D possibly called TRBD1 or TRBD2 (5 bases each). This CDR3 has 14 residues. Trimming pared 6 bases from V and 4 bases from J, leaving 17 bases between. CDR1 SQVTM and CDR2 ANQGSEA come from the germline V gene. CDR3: CSVGVATVSDTQYF. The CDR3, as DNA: TGCAGCGTGGGGGTAGCGACTGTCTCAGATACGCAGTATTTT.

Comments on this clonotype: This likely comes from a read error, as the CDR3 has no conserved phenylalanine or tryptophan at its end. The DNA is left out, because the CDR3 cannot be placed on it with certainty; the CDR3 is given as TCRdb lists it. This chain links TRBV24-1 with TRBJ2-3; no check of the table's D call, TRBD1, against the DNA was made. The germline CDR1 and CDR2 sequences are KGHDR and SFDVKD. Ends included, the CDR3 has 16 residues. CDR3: CATSDPDPVGTDTQCL.

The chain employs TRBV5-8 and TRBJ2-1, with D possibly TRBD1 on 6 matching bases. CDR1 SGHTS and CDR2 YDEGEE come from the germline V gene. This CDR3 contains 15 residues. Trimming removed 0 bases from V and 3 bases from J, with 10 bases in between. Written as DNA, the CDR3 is TGTGCCAGCAGCTTGGGACAGGACTTCTACAATGAGCAGTTCTTC. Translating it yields CASSLGQDFYNEQFF.

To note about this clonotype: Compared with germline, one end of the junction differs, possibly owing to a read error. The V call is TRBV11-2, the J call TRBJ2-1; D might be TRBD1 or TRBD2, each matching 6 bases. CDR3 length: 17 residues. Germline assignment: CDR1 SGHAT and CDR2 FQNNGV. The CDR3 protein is CASGLGGGMGLYNEQFF. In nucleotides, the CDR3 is TGTGCCAGCGGCTTAGGGGGAGGCATGGGCCTGTACAATGAGCAGTTCTTC.

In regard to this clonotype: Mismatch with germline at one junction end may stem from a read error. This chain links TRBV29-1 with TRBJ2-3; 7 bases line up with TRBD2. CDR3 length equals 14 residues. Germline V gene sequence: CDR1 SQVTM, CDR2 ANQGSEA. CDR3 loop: CSAGAGDGTETQYF. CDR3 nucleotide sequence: TGCAGCGCCGGGGCGGGAGACGGCACAGAAACGCAGTATTTT.

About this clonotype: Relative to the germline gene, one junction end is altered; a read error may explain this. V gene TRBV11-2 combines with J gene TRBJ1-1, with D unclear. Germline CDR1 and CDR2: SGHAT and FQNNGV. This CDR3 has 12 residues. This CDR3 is CASSLIATETSF. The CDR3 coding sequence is TGTGCCAGCAGCTTGATCGCCACTGAAACTTCCTTT.

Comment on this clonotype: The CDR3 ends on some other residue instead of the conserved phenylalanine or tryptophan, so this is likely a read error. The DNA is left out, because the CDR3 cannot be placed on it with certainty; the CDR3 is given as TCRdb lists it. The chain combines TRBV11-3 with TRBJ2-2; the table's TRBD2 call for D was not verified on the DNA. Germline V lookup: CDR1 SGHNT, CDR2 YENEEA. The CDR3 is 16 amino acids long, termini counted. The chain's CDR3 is CASSPGLAGTPGELYL.

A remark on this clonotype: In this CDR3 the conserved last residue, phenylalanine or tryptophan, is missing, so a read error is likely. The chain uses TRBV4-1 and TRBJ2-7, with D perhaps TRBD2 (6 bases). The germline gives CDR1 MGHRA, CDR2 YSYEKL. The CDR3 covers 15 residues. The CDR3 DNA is TGCGCCAGTAGCCAAGATAAGGCACTAGCCATGGCGCAGTACCTC. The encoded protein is CASSQDKALAMAQYL.

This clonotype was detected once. The CDR3 spells CSAKWVDIQYF. The CDR3 DNA is TGCAGTGCTAAATGGGTGGACATTCAGTACTTC. The gene calls are TRBV20-1 and TRBJ2-4; D unresolved. V was clipped by 4 bases and J by 8 bases, with 9 bases between them. CDR1 DFQATT and CDR2 SNEGSKA come from the germline V gene (reference sequence). The CDR3 has 11 amino acids.

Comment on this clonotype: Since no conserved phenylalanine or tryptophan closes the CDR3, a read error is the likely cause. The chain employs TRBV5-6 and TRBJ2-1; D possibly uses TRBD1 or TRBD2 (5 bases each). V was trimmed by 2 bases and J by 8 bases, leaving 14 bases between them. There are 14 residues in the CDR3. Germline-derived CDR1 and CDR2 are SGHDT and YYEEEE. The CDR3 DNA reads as TGTGCCAGCAGCTTATATAGGGGTAGCGATGAGCAGTTCATC. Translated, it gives CASSLYRGSDEQFI.

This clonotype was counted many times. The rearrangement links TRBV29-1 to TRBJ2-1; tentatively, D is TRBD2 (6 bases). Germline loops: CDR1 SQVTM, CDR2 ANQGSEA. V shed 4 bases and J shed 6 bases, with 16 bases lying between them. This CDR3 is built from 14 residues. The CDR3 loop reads CSVVRSMGGNEQFF. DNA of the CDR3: TGCAGCGTTGTTAGGTCCATGGGGGGCAATGAGCAGTTCTTC.

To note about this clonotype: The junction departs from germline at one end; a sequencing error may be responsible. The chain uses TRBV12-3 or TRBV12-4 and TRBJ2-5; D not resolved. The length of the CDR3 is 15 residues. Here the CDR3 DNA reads TGTGCCAGCAGTAGAATACAGAGGCCACCCGAGACCCAGTGCTTC. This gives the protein CASSRIQRPPETQCF.

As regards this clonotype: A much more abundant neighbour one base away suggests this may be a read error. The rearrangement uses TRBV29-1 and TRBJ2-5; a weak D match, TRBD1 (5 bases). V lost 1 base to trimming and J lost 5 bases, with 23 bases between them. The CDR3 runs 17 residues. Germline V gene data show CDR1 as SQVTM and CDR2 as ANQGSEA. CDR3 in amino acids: CSVEGAGQGPPHETQYF. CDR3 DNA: TGCAGCGTTGAAGGGGCAGGGCAGGGCCCACCTCATGAGACCCAGTACTTC.

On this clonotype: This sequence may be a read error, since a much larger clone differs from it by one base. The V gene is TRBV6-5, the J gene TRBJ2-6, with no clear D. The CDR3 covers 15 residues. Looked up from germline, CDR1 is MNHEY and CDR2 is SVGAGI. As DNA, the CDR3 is TGTGCCGGCAGACCCACAGCCTCTGGGGCCAACGTCCTGACTTTC. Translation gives CAGRPTASGANVLTF.

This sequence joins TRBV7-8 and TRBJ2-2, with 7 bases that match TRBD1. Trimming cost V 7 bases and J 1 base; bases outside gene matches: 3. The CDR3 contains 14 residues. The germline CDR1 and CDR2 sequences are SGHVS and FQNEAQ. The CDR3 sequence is CASNRDRNTGELFF. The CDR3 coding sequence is TGTGCCAGCAACCGGGACAGGAACACCGGGGAGCTGTTTTTT.

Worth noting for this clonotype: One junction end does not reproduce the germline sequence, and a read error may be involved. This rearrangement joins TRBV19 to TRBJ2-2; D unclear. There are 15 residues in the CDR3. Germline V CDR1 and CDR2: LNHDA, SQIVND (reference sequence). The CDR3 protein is CPSSMKIGPLTELFF. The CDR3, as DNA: TGTCCCAGTAGTATGAAAATCGGCCCTTTGACGGAGCTGTTTTTT.

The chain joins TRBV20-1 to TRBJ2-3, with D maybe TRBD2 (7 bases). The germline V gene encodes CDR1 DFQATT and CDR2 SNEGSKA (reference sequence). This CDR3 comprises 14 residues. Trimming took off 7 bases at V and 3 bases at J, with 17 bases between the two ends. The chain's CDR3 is CSEGGGSGTDTQYF. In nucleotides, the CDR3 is TGCAGTGAGGGGGGCGGGAGTGGAACAGATACGCAGTATTTT.

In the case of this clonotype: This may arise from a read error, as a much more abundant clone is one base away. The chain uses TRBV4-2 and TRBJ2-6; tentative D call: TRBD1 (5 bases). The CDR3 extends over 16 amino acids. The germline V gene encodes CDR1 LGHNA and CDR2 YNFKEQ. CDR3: CASSQDPHSGANVLNF. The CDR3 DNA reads TGTGCCAGCAGCCAAGATCCCCACTCTGGGGCCAACGTCCTGAATTTC.

The CDR3 loop is CAGTRESAYNSPLHF. For the CDR3, the DNA is TGTGCCGGCACCCGGGAAAGTGCCTATAATTCACCCCTCCACTTT. The chain carries TRBV5-5 and TRBJ1-6; no firm D call. The CDR3 contains 15 residues. Germline V gene lookup returns CDR1 SGHKS and CDR2 YYEKEE (reference sequence). With 10 bases removed from V and 2 bases from J, the gap between germline ends came to 16 bases.

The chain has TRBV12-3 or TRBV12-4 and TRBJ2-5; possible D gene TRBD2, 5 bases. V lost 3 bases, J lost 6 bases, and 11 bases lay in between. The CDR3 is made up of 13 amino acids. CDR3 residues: CASSLSGVKTQYF. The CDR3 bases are TGTGCCAGCAGTTTGTCCGGGGTTAAGACCCAGTACTTC.

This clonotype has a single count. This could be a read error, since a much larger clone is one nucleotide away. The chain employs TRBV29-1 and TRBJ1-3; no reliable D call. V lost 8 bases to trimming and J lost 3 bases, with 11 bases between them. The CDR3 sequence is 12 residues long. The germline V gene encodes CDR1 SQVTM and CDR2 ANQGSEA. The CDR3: CSCLGYGNTIYF. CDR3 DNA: TGCAGCTGTTTAGGGTATGGAAACACCATATATTTT.

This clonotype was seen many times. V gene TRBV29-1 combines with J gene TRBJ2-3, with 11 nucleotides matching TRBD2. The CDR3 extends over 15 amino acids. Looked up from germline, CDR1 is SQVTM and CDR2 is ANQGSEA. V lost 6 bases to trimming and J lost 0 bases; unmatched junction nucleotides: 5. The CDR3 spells CSVGLAELSTDTQYF. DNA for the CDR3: TGCAGCGTGGGACTAGCGGAGTTAAGCACAGATACGCAGTATTTT.

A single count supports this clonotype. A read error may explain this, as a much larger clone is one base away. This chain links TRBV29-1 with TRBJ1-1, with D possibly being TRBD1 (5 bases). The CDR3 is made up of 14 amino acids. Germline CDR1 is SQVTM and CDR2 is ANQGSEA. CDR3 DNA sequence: TGCAGCGGCCGCCGGGGGGAGGAGGACACTGAACCTTTCTTT. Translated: CSGRRGEEDTEPFF.

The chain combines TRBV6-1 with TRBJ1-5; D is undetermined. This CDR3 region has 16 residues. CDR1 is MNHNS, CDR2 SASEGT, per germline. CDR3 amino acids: CVGSENSVGSNQPQHF. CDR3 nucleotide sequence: TGTGTCGGCAGTGAAAATAGTGTAGGGAGCAATCAGCCCCAGCATTTT.

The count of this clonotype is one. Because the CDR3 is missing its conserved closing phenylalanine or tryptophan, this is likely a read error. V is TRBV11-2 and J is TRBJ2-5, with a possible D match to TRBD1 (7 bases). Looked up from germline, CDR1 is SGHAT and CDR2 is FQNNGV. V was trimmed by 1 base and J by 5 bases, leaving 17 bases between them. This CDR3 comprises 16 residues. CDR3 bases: TGTGCCAGCAGCTTAGGCCTGGCGACAGGGAGGGAGACCCAGTACTCC. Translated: CASSLGLATGRETQYS.

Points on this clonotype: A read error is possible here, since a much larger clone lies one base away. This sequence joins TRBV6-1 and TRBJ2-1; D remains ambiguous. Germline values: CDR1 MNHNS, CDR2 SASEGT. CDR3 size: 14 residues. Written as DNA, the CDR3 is TGTGCCAGCAATGAACAAAGGGAATACAATGAGCAGTTCTTC. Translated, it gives CASNEQREYNEQFF.

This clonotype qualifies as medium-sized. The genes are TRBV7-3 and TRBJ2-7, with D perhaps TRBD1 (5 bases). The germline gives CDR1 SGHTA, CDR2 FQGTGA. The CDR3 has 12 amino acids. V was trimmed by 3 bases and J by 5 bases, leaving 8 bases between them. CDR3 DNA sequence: TGTGCCAGCAGCTTCAGGGTCCACGAGCAGTACTTC. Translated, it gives CASSFRVHEQYF.